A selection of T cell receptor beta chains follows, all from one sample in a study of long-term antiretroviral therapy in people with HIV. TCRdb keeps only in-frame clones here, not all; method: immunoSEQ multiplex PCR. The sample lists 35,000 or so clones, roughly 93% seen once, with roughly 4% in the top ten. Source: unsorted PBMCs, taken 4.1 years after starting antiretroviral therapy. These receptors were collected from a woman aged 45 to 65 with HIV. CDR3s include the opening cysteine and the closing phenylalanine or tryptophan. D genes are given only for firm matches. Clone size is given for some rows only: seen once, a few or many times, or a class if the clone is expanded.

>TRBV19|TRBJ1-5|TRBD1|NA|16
TGTGCCAGTAGTGCCCTAGGACAGGGAGGCAATCAGCCCCAGCATTTT
CASSALGQGGNQPQHF
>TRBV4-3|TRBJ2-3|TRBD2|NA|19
TGCGCCAGCAGCCAAGATCGGGTTAGCGGGGGCCGGGGGGCAGATACGCAGTATTTT
CASSQDRVSGGRGADTQYF
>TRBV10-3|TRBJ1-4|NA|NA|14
TGTGCCATCCGCGCGGACGGAAATAATGAAAAACTGTTTTTT
CAIRADGNNEKLFF
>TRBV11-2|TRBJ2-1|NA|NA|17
TGTGCCAGCAGCCCATGGGGGGGGCAGAGCTCCTACAATGAGCAGTTCTTC
CASSPWGGQSSYNEQFF
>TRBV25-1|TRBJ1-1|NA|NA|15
TGTGCCAGCAGTGATGGGGGCAGGGGTGCCACTGAAGCTTTCTTT
CASSDGGRGATEAFF
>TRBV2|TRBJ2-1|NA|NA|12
TGTGCCGCCAGTATAGGGTACAATGAGCAGTTCTTC
CAASIGYNEQFF
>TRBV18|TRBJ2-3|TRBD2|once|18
TGTGCCAGCTCACCAACAACTAGCGGGGGGGCCGGCACAGATACGCAGTATTTT
CASSPTTSGGAGTDTQYF
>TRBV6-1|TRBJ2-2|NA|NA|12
TGTGCCAGCAGCCTGGGTTTCGGGGAGCTGTTTTTT
CASSLGFGELFF
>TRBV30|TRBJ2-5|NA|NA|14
TGTGCCTGGAAGCTCCCGGGGGCCCAAGAGACCCAGTACTTC
CAWKLPGAQETQYF
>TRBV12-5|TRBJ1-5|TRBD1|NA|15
TGTGCTAGTGCCCCGGGACAGTCTAGCAATCAGCCCCAGCATTTT
CASAPGQSSNQPQHF
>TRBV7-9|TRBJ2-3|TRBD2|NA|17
TGTGCCAGCAGCTTAGGGATAGCGGGGGGGAGCACAGATACGCAGTATTTT
CASSLGIAGGSTDTQYF
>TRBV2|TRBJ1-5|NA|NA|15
TGTGCCAGCAGTCCTACAAAGAATAGCAATCAGCCCCAGCATTTT
CASSPTKNSNQPQHF
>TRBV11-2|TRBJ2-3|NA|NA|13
TGTGCCAGCAGCTTAGATCCCACAGATACGCAGTATTTT
CASSLDPTDTQYF
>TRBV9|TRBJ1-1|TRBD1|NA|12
TGTGCCAGCAGCGCGGGACAGGGGGAAGCTTTCTTT
CASSAGQGEAFF
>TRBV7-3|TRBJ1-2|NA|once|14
TGTGCCAGCAGCTTAAAGGGGGACCCCTATGGCTACACCTTC
CASSLKGDPYGYTF
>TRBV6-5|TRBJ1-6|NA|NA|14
TGTGCCAGCAGTGTACAGGGAAAGTGGTCACCCCTCCACTTT
CASSVQGKWSPLHF
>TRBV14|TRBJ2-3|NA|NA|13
TGTGCCAGCAGCAGGTCGCGGACCTATACGCAGTATTTT
CASSRSRTYTQYF
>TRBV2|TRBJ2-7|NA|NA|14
TGTGCCAGCAGGGCCCTACGACAAGTCTACGAGCAGTACTTC
CASRALRQVYEQYF
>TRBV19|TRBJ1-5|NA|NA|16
TGTGCCAGTAGTATGTCCGCACAGGGACTAGATCAGCCCCAGCATTTT
CASSMSAQGLDQPQHF
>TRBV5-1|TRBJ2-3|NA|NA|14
TGCGCCAGCAGCTTGGGGGGCGGCACAGATACGCAGTATTTT
CASSLGGGTDTQYF
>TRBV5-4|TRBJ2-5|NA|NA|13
TGTGCCAGCAGCTTGGTGCATCAAGAGACCCAGTACTTC
CASSLVHQETQYF
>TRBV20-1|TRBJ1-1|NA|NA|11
TGCAGTGTCAAGCCTGACCATGAAGCTTTCTTT
CSVKPDHEAFF
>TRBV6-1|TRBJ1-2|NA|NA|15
TGTGCCAGCAGTGAAGGGGGCCGTATGTTCTATGGCTACACCTTC
CASSEGGRMFYGYTF
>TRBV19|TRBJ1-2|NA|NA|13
TGTGCCAGTACCAACCGGGCAGGCTATGGCTACACCTTC
CASTNRAGYGYTF
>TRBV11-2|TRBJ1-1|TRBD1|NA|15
TGTGCCAGCAGCGCCGGACAGGGCTTGAACACTGAAGCTTTCTTT
CASSAGQGLNTEAFF
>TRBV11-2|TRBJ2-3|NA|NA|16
TGTGCCAGCAGTTTCACACCCCCCGGGCGGCCAGATACGCAGTATTTT
CASSFTPPGRPDTQYF
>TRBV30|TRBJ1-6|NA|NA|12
TGTGCCTGGAGTGTACCAGGTTCACCCCTCCACTTT
CAWSVPGSPLHF
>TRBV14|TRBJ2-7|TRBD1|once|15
TGTGCCAGCAGCCCGCCGGACAGGGCCTCCTACGAGCAGTACTTC
CASSPPDRASYEQYF
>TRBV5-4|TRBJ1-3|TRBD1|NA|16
TGTGCCAGCAGCGTCCGGGGACAGCTCTCTGGAAACACCATATATTTT
CASSVRGQLSGNTIYF
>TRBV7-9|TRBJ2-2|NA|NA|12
TGTGCCAGCAGCCCCTACACCGGGGAGCTGTTTTTT
CASSPYTGELFF
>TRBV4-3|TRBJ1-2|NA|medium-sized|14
TGCGCCAGCAGCCAAGACTCGGCGGGCTATGGCTACACCTTC
CASSQDSAGYGYTF
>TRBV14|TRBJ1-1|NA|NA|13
TGTGCCAGCAGCCAAGAATTGAACACTGAAGCTTTCTTT
CASSQELNTEAFF
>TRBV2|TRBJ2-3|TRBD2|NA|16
TGTGCCAGCAGGGATCGACTAGCGGGGGGCACAGATACGCAGTATTTT
CASRDRLAGGTDTQYF
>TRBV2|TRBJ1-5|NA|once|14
TGTGCCAGCAGTGATTCGACAGGTAGGGGGCCCCAGCATTTT
CASSDSTGRGPQHF
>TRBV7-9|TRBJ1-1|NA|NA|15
TGTGCCAGCAGCTTCCTCGAAGGTTTGGGCACTGAAGCTTTCTTT
CASSFLEGLGTEAFF
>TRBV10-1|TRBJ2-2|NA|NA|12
TGCGCCAGCAGCGCGAATACCGGGGAGCTGTTTTTT
CASSANTGELFF
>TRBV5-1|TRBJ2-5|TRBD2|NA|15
TGCGCCAGCAGCTCGGCTCGGGGGGGCGGAGAGACCCAGTACTTC
CASSSARGGGETQYF
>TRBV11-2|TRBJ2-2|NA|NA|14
TGTGCCAGCAGCTTAGGTCCTTTCACCGGGGAGCTGTTTTTT
CASSLGPFTGELFF
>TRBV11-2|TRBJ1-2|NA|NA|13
TGTGCCAGCAGCCCCGATCTTTACTATGGCTACACCTTC
CASSPDLYYGYTF
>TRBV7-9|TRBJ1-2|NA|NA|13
TGTGCCAGCAGCTTAAGGGGGTCGACGGGCTACACCTTC
CASSLRGSTGYTF
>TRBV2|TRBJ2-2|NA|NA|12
TGTGCCAGCATGAGGGGAGCCGGGGAGCTGTTTTTT
CASMRGAGELFF
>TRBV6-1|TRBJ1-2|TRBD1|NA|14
TGTGCCAGCATTTTCACAGGGGGCAACTATGGCTACACCTTC
CASIFTGGNYGYTF
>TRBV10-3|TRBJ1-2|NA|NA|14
TGTGCCATCACCCAGGGGTACTCTAACTATGGCTACACCTTC
CAITQGYSNYGYTF
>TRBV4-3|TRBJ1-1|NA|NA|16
TGCGCCAGCAGCCAAGTCAAAGGAGCGATGAACACTGAAGCTTTCTTT
CASSQVKGAMNTEAFF
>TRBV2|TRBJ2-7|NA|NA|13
TGTGCCAGCAGTGAAATACAGGCACGTGGGCAGTACTTC
CASSEIQARGQYF
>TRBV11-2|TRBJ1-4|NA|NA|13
TGTGCCAGCAGCTTAAAAACTAATGAAAAACTGTTTTTT
CASSLKTNEKLFF
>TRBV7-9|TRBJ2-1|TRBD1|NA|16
TGTGCCAGCAGCTTCGGGACAGGGAGGTCCTACAATGAGCAGTTCTTC
CASSFGTGRSYNEQFF